This T cell receptor beta chain originates from a study of somatic mutations in cytotoxic T cells in rheumatoid arthritis. On the study more broadly: After diagnosis, patient blood (over 29 ml EDTA) was drawn right away, before any treatment was given. Findings and caveats of the study: The authors did not adjust the slight TRBV07 underrepresentation in rheumatoid arthritis patients for multiple comparisons.

V was clipped by 7 bases and J by 7 bases, with 16 bases between them. The CDR3 totals 12 residues. Germline CDR1 and CDR2: SQVTM and ANQGSEA. The protocol was immunoSEQ multiplex PCR, while the TCRdb copy is restricted to in-frame clones and leaves out a portion. This table holds some 30,000 clones, around 90% found once. Turning to this clone: The antigen is not known.

The chain is built from TRBV29-1 and TRBJ1-1, with unresolved D. What was sequenced was CD8+ T cells sorted from blood. The sequence derives from an adult with rheumatoid arthritis. The CDR3 DNA reads as TGCAGCGCCGAATCAGACACAGTTGAAGCTTTCTTT. Translation gives CSAESDTVEAFF.